The sequence of this T cell receptor (beta chain) was determined in a study of blood T cells in healthy people across ages. The authors ran a second PCR of roughly 6 to 12 cycles using a sample-barcoded 5' primer and a J-beta primer mix. Each of the cDNA molecules was tagged by a template-switch adaptor with 12 random nucleotides. One entry per CDR3 protein results from TCRdb running MiXCR on the 5' RACE reads. The table includes about 1.1 million distinct CDR3 sequences, 35% to 40% detected once. Sequenced sample: blood. The origin of this receptor is a man younger than 35 in good health.

As DNA, the CDR3 is TGTGCCAGCGATAACCCTCTCGGGGGTGGTGGTACGAACACTGAAGCTTTCTTT. This sequence encodes CASDNPLGGGGTNTEAFF. This chain joins TRBV12-3 or TRBV12-4 and TRBJ1-1; D is possibly TRBD1 (5 bases). V shed 8 bases and J shed 1 base, with 26 bases lying between them. The CDR3 totals 18 residues.